This is a list of T cell receptor beta chains from one sample in a study of T-cell reconstitution after alpha-beta-depleted transplantation in children. MiXCR, applied by TCRdb to the PCR reads, yields one record per CDR3 protein. The sample includes about 110,000 distinct CDR3 sequences, over 9% of them seen just once. This specimen consisted of PBMCs, obtained before TCRalphabeta/CD19-depleted stem cell transplant. Every receptor here comes from a boy younger than 10 with acute lymphoblastic leukemia, due to receive a stem cell transplant. Both conserved end residues are part of each CDR3. D genes are given only for firm matches. Clone size is not always given. Where it is, it says once, few, many or a class for expanded clones.

len	abundance	d_gene	v_gene	j_gene	CDR3nt	CDR3aa
12	few	-	TRBV20-1	TRBJ2-7	TGCAGTGCTAGGGCAGGGGTAAACGAGCAGTACTTC	CSARAGVNEQYF
18	many	-	TRBV12-5	TRBJ2-2	TGTGCTAGTGGTTTCCAGTTGGGCCAGTCATCCCTCACCGGGGAGCTGTTTTTT	CASGFQLGQSSLTGELFF
15	-	-	TRBV11-2	TRBJ1-3	TGTGCCAGCAGCTTAGCAAGGCGGTCGGGAAACACCATATATTTT	CASSLARRSGNTIYF
14	few	-	TRBV12-3/TRBV12-4	TRBJ1-1	TGTGCCAGCAGTTTACCAGGTATGAACACTGAAGCTTTCTTT	CASSLPGMNTEAFF
15	many	TRBD2	TRBV29-1	TRBJ2-1	TGCAGCGTGGGCTCGCTAGCGGGAGCCTACAATGAGCAGTTCTTC	CSVGSLAGAYNEQFF
14	few	-	TRBV11-2	TRBJ1-2	TGTGCCAGCAGCCAACACAGCGGGCTAGAGGGCTACACCTTC	CASSQHSGLEGYTF
16	few	-	TRBV5-5	TRBJ1-5	TGTGCCAGCAGCTTGGTCGGGCAGCCTAACAATCAGCCCCAGCATTTT	CASSLVGQPNNQPQHF
15	many	-	TRBV20-1	TRBJ2-5	TGCAGTGCTAGAGAGGGGGGGCTAGCAGAAGAGACCCAGTACTTC	CSAREGGLAEETQYF
14	few	-	TRBV5-4	TRBJ2-6	TGTGCCAGCAGCTTGAGGTATGGGGCCAACGTCCTGACTTTC	CASSLRYGANVLTF
14	many	-	TRBV7-9	TRBJ2-3	TGTGCCAGCAGCTTAGCTAGCCCCACAGATACGCAGTATTTT	CASSLASPTDTQYF
14	few	-	TRBV7-2	TRBJ1-2	TGTGCCAGCAAGCAACCGGGACAACTCTATGGCTACACCTTC	CASKQPGQLYGYTF
11	many	-	TRBV12-3/TRBV12-4	TRBJ2-3	TGTGCCAGCAGTTTAAAAGATACGCAGTATTTT	CASSLKDTQYF
18	many	TRBD2	TRBV20-1	TRBJ2-7	TGCAGTGCTAGAGGGGGGGGCCTAGCGGGGCTGGGCTCCTACGAGCAGTACTTC	CSARGGGLAGLGSYEQYF
16	few	TRBD2	TRBV6-1	TRBJ2-5	TGTGCCAGCAGCCCTACTCTAGCGGGAGAGGAAGAGACCCAGTACTTC	CASSPTLAGEEETQYF
14	few	-	TRBV12-3/TRBV12-4	TRBJ2-2	TGTGCCAGCAGTTCCACTAGTCTAATCCGGGAGCTGTTTTTT	CASSSTSLIRELFF